The TCR beta chain described here comes from a study of Graves' ophthalmopathy and Graves' hyperthyroidism. Study context: Prior to any treatment, peripheral blood was collected at the time of initial diagnosis. Findings and limits, study-wide: Most expanded clonotypes from thyroid (those above 0.001 frequency) were also found in blood. As the model predicted ophthalmopathy progression, it achieved a sensitivity of roughly 69% and a specificity of more than 72%.

Worth noting for this clonotype: Its antigen is unknown.

As the template, RNA transcripts were used to amplify TCR beta CDR3 regions. Second-round multiplex PCR came after a first-round RT-PCR that employed HTBI primers. Each CDR3 protein is one row after TCRdb ran MiXCR on the multiplex PCR reads. Of 200,000 to 300,000 distinct CDR3 sequences listed, around 50% were seen once; the top ten hold about half. Moderate-to-severe activity, CAS at least 3, NOSPECS at least 4 and duration under 3 months characterized donors with ophthalmopathy. Germline CDR1 reads SGHTA; CDR2 reads FQGNSA. Between the trimmed V and J ends, which lost 5 bases and 0 bases, there was a span of 13 bases. This CDR3 is 15 amino acids long.

Sequenced sample: peripheral blood. This sequence was found in an adult man with Graves' ophthalmopathy. The V call is TRBV7-2, the J call TRBJ2-5, with D tentatively TRBD2 (5 bases). CDR3 DNA sequence: TGTGCCAGCAGCCAATGGGAGACGTACCAAGAGACCCAGTACTTC. It encodes CASSQWETYQETQYF.